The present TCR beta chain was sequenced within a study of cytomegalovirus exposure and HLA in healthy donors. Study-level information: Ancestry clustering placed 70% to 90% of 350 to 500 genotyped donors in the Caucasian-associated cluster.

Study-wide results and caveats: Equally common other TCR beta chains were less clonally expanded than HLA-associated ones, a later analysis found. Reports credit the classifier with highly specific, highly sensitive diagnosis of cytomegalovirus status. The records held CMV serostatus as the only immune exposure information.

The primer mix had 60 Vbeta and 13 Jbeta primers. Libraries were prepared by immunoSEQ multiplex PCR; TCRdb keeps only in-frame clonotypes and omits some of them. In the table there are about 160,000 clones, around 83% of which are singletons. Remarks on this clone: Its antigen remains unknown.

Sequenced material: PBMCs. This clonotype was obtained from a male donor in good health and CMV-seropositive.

The CDR3 DNA sequence: TGTGCCAGCAGCTTAACGACAGGGGTCGGCTTGAACACTGAAGCTTTCTTT. Its protein is CASSLTTGVGLNTEAFF. The rearrangement joins TRBV7-2 to TRBJ1-1; 8 positions agree with TRBD1. The CDR3 contains 17 residues. V dropped 2 bases and J dropped 0; count of bases not matched to a gene: 8. Germline lookup yields CDR1 SGHTA and CDR2 FQGNSA. Using reference TRBV7-2 and TRBJ1-1 for the parts outside the CDR3, the full variable domain is GAGVSQSPSNKVTEKGKDVELRCDPISGHTALYWYRQSLGQGLEFLIYFQGNSAPDKSGLPSDRFSAERTGGSVSTLTIQRTQQEDSAVYLCASSLTTGVGLNTEAFFGQGTRLTVV.